These T cell receptor beta chains were read from a single sample in a study of T-cell reconstitution after alpha-beta-depleted transplantation in children. MiXCR, applied by TCRdb to the PCR reads, yields one record per CDR3 protein. The sample has roughly 300,000 distinct CDR3 sequences; 10% are singletons. The source was PBMCs from the stem cell graft donor, collected from the stem cell graft. Receptors were obtained from a human donor who donated a stem cell graft to a child with acute lymphoblastic leukemia. CDR3s include the opening cysteine and the closing phenylalanine or tryptophan. A D gene is named only where the DNA matches it firmly. Where a row states a size, it is once, few, many or the class of an expanded clone; other rows omit it.

d_gene: TRBD1
j_gene: TRBJ2-7
v_gene: TRBV4-3
abundance: few
CDR3aa: CASSHDRAGYEQYF
CDR3nt: TGCGCCAGCAGCCATGACAGGGCGGGTTACGAGCAGTACTTC

d_gene: TRBD2
j_gene: TRBJ2-1
v_gene: TRBV6-1
abundance: few
CDR3aa: CASSWGLAGSRGNEQFF
CDR3nt: TGTGCCAGCAGCTGGGGACTAGCGGGTTCTAGGGGAAATGAGCAGTTCTTC

d_gene: NA
j_gene: TRBJ2-7
v_gene: TRBV9
abundance: NA
CDR3aa: CASSEAGHEQYF
CDR3nt: TGTGCCAGCAGCGAGGCTGGCCACGAGCAGTACTTC

d_gene: NA
j_gene: TRBJ2-1
v_gene: TRBV11-3
abundance: NA
CDR3aa: CASSSLAVSYNEQFF
CDR3nt: TGTGCCAGCAGCTCCTTGGCTGTATCCTACAATGAGCAGTTCTTC

d_gene: TRBD1
j_gene: TRBJ2-2
v_gene: TRBV3-1
abundance: NA
CDR3aa: CASSHSDRGNTGELFF
CDR3nt: TGTGCCAGCAGCCATTCTGACAGGGGCAACACCGGGGAGCTGTTTTTT

d_gene: NA
j_gene: TRBJ2-5
v_gene: TRBV28
abundance: few
CDR3aa: CASSPPVGETQYF
CDR3nt: TGTGCCAGCAGTCCTCCCGTAGGAGAGACCCAGTACTTC

d_gene: NA
j_gene: TRBJ1-6
v_gene: TRBV6-1
abundance: NA
CDR3aa: CASTLGRGNSPLHF
CDR3nt: TGTGCCAGCACCCTGGGGCGTGGGAATTCACCCCTCCACTTT

d_gene: NA
j_gene: TRBJ2-4
v_gene: TRBV15
abundance: NA
CDR3aa: CATSREVEGSAKNIQYF
CDR3nt: TGTGCCACCAGCAGAGAGGTCGAGGGGTCAGCCAAAAACATTCAGTACTTC

d_gene: NA
j_gene: TRBJ1-5
v_gene: TRBV7-2
abundance: NA
CDR3aa: CASSLSGFQPQHF
CDR3nt: TGTGCCAGCAGCTTATCTGGGTTCCAGCCCCAGCATTTT

d_gene: NA
j_gene: TRBJ2-1
v_gene: TRBV29-1
abundance: once
CDR3aa: CSVDGTNNEQFF
CDR3nt: TGCAGCGTTGATGGCACCAACAATGAGCAGTTCTTC

d_gene: TRBD2
j_gene: TRBJ2-1
v_gene: TRBV9
abundance: few
CDR3aa: CASSSSSLAASGSFDNEQFF
CDR3nt: TGTGCCAGCAGCTCCTCTAGTCTGGCGGCTAGCGGGAGCTTCGACAATGAGCAGTTCTTC

d_gene: TRBD2
j_gene: TRBJ2-1
v_gene: TRBV5-1
abundance: few
CDR3aa: CASSTAGTSGRASNEQFF
CDR3nt: TGCGCCAGCAGCACTGCCGGGACTAGCGGGAGAGCCTCAAATGAGCAGTTCTTC

d_gene: NA
j_gene: TRBJ2-7
v_gene: TRBV7-9
abundance: few
CDR3aa: CASSLGVRAKSSYEQYF
CDR3nt: TGTGCCAGCAGCTTAGGAGTTCGAGCGAAGAGCTCCTACGAGCAGTACTTC

d_gene: TRBD1
j_gene: TRBJ2-3
v_gene: TRBV20-1
abundance: NA
CDR3aa: CSAPRGSTDTQYF
CDR3nt: TGCAGTGCCCCCAGGGGGAGCACAGATACGCAGTATTTT

d_gene: NA
j_gene: TRBJ2-3
v_gene: TRBV5-4
abundance: NA
CDR3aa: CASSFTPLTTDTQYF
CDR3nt: TGTGCCAGCAGCTTTACCCCGTTAACCACAGATACGCAGTATTTT

d_gene: TRBD1
j_gene: TRBJ1-1
v_gene: TRBV20-1
abundance: few
CDR3aa: CSASRTGDTEAFF
CDR3nt: TGCAGTGCTTCAAGGACAGGGGACACTGAAGCTTTCTTT

d_gene: TRBD1
j_gene: TRBJ2-7
v_gene: TRBV9
abundance: NA
CDR3aa: CASSQHPGTGSYEQYF
CDR3nt: TGTGCCAGCAGCCAACATCCCGGGACAGGGTCATACGAGCAGTACTTC

d_gene: NA
j_gene: TRBJ2-5
v_gene: TRBV7-2
abundance: NA
CDR3aa: CASSVGPPETQYF
CDR3nt: TGTGCCAGCAGCGTCGGACCCCCAGAGACCCAGTACTTC

d_gene: TRBD2
j_gene: TRBJ2-1
v_gene: TRBV7-2
abundance: NA
CDR3aa: CASSLGRLASYNEQFF
CDR3nt: TGTGCCAGCAGCTTAGGTAGACTAGCGTCCTACAATGAGCAGTTCTTC

d_gene: TRBD2
j_gene: TRBJ2-7
v_gene: TRBV10-2
abundance: few
CDR3aa: CASSDLRASGMVEQYF
CDR3nt: TGCGCCAGCAGTGATTTGAGGGCTAGCGGGATGGTCGAGCAGTACTTC

d_gene: NA
j_gene: TRBJ1-1
v_gene: TRBV12-3/TRBV12-4
abundance: few
CDR3aa: CASSVYGNTEAFF
CDR3nt: TGTGCCAGCAGCGTCTACGGGAACACTGAAGCTTTCTTT

d_gene: TRBD1
j_gene: TRBJ1-3
v_gene: TRBV12-3/TRBV12-4
abundance: few
CDR3aa: CASRLQGASSGNTIYF
CDR3nt: TGTGCCAGCAGGCTACAGGGGGCGAGCTCTGGAAACACCATATATTTT

d_gene: TRBD2
j_gene: TRBJ2-1
v_gene: TRBV7-9
abundance: NA
CDR3aa: CASSLATSGHNEQFF
CDR3nt: TGTGCCAGCAGCCTAGCAACTAGCGGACACAATGAGCAGTTCTTC

d_gene: NA
j_gene: TRBJ1-4
v_gene: TRBV12-3/TRBV12-4
abundance: few
CDR3aa: CASSLMGPTGEKLFF
CDR3nt: TGTGCCAGCAGTTTGATGGGGCCGACGGGTGAAAAACTGTTTTTT

d_gene: NA
j_gene: TRBJ1-4
v_gene: TRBV7-2
abundance: few
CDR3aa: CASSSFEDLDEKLFF
CDR3nt: TGTGCCAGCAGCTCATTTGAGGACCTAGACGAAAAACTGTTTTTT

d_gene: NA
j_gene: TRBJ2-1
v_gene: TRBV9
abundance: many
CDR3aa: CASSPREEALNEQFF
CDR3nt: TGTGCCAGCAGCCCTAGGGAGGAGGCCTTGAATGAGCAGTTCTTC

d_gene: NA
j_gene: TRBJ2-5
v_gene: TRBV27
abundance: NA
CDR3aa: CASSATGAILGTQHF
CDR3nt: TGTGCCAGCAGTGCCACGGGGGCGATTTTAGGGACCCAGCACTTC